This T cell receptor beta chain was retrieved from a study of cytomegalovirus exposure and HLA in healthy donors. Overall study findings and caveats: The study recorded around 160 TCR beta chains that were cytomegalovirus-associated.

About this clone: Its cognate antigen is unknown.

Method: immunoSEQ multiplex PCR; TCRdb's copy keeps in-frame clones and lacks some. The table includes some 99,000 clones, more than 70% detected once. J lost 6 bases, V lost 1 base, and 14 bases had no gene match. CDR3 length: 17 amino acids. The germline V gene encodes CDR1 MDHEN and CDR2 SYDVKM. The rearrangement links TRBV28 to TRBJ1-1, with 7 bases lining up with TRBD1. The TCR sequence derives from a woman between 18 and 30 years old in good health and CMV-seronegative. Source material: PBMCs. The CDR3 loop reads CASSLSARGQRSPEAFF. The CDR3 nucleotides read TGTGCCAGCAGTTTATCCGCGCGGGGACAGAGGTCCCCTGAAGCTTTCTTT.